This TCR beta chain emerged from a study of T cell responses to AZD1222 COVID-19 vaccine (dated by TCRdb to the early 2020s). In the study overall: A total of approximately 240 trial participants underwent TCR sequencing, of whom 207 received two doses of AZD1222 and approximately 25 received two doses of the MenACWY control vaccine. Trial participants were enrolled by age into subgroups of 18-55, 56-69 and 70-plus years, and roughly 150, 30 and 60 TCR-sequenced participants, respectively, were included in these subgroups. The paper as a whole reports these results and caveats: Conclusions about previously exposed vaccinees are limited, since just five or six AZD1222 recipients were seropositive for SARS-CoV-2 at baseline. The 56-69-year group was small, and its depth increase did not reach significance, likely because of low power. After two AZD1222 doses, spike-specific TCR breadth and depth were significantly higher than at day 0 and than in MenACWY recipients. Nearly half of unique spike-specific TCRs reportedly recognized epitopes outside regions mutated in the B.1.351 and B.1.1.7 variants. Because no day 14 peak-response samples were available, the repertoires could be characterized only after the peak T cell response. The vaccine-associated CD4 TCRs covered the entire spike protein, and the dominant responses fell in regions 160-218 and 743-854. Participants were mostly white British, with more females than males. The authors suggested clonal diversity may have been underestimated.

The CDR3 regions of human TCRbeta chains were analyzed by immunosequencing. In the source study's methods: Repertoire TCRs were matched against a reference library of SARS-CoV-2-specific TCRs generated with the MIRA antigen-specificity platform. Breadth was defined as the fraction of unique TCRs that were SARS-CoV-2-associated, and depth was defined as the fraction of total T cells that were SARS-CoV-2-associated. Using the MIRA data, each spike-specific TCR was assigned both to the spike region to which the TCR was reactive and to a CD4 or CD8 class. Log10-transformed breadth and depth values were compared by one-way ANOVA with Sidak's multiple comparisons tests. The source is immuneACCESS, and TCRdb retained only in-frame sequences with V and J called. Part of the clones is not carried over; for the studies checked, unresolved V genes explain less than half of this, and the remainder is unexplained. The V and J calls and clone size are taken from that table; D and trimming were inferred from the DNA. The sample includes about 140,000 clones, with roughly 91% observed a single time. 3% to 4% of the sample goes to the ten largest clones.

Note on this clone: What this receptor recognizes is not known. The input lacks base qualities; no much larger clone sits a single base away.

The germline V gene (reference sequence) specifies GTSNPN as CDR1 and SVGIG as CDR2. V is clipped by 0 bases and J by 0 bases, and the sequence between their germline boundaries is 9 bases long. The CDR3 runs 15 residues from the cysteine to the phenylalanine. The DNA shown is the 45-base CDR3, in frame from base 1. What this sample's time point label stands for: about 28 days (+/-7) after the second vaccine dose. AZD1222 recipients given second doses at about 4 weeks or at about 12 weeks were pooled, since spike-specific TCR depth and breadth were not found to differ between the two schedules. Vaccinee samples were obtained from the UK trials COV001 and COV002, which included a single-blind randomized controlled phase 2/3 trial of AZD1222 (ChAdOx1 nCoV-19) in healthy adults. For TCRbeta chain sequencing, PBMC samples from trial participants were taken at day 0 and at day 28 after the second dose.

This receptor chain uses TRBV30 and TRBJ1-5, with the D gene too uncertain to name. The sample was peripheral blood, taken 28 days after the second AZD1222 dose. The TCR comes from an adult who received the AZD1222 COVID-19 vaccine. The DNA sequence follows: TGTGCCTGGAGTGTGGGAGGAGATAGCAATCAGCCCCAGCATTTT. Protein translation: CAWSVGGDSNQPQHF.